This TCR beta chain emerged from a study of T cell responses to AZD1222 COVID-19 vaccine. Sequencing used immunoSEQ multiplex PCR; TCRdb keeps in-frame clones, though not all of them. The top ten clones hold 10% of a sample with approximately 100,000 clones, approximately 87% of them seen once. The CDR3 has 18 residues. Losses at the gene ends were 5 bases for V and 1 base for J; bases not matched to a gene: 13. Germline V gives CDR1 MNHEY, CDR2 SMNVEV (reference sequence). Sequencing used peripheral blood, obtained 28 days after the second AZD1222 dose. The sequence derives from an adult who received the AZD1222 COVID-19 vaccine. The chain combines TRBV27 with TRBJ2-1; 8 bases agree with TRBD1. DNA of the CDR3: TGTGCCAGCAGTCTCCCCTCAACCGGGACAGGATCCTACAATGAGCAGTTCTTC. Translation gives CASSLPSTGTGSYNEQFF.